What follows are 16 T cell receptor beta chains derived from one specimen sequenced in a study of blood T cell repertoires in COVID-19. TCRdb's copy holds only in-frame clones and misses some; the assay was immunoSEQ multiplex PCR. The data hold 350,000 to 500,000 clones, with about 88% observed a single time. Sequencing was carried out using PBMCs or T cells enriched from blood (not recorded which). These receptors were obtained from a woman between 18 and 29 years old who had been exposed to COVID-19.

The chain recombines TRBV18 with TRBJ2-2, with D possibly being TRBD2 (5 bases). From germline, CDR1 is KGHSH and CDR2 LQKENI. V gave up 2 bases and J gave up 6 bases, with 19 bases separating them. This CDR3 has 17 residues. The CDR3, as DNA: TGTGCCAGCTCACCATTTTCGGCCCCCGGGAAGGCCGGGGAGCTGTTTTTT. Encoded protein: CASSPFSAPGKAGELFF.

V and J are TRBV6-5 and TRBJ1-5; the D is unclear. This CDR3 has 14 amino acids. The V and J ends lost 0 bases and 3 bases respectively, with 6 bases between them. Germline values: CDR1 MNHEY, CDR2 SVGAGI. CDR3 in DNA: TGTGCCAGCAGTTACTCGAGGGACAATCAGCCCCAGCATTTT. Translating gives CASSYSRDNQPQHF.

This clone was counted once. This rearrangement joins TRBV7-2 to TRBJ1-1; no reliable D call. CDR3 size: 14 residues. Trimming stripped 5 bases from V and 3 bases from J, with 13 bases between. Germline CDR1 reads SGHTA; CDR2 reads FQGNSA. The CDR3 protein is CASSRGAEDTEAFF. The CDR3 nucleotides are TGTGCCAGCAGCCGCGGCGCGGAGGACACTGAAGCTTTCTTT.

The rearrangement joins TRBV5-1 to TRBJ2-7; perhaps TRBD1 as D (6 bases). Deletions cut 4 bases from V and 0 bases from J, with 20 bases between. The CDR3 consists of 17 residues. Germline-derived CDR1 and CDR2 are SGHRS and YFSETQ. Here the CDR3 reads CASSLGQFKPFSYEQYF. DNA for the CDR3: TGCGCCAGCAGCCTCGGACAGTTCAAGCCCTTCTCCTACGAGCAGTACTTC.

The table lists this clone with a count of one. The J gene is TRBJ1-5, the V gene TRBV3-1 (or the pseudogene TRBV3-2); maybe TRBD1 (5 bases). This CDR3 contains 15 residues. CDR1 and CDR2 (germline): LGHDT, YNNKEL (reference sequence). Trimming left V 1 base short and J 9 bases short, with 16 bases between. The CDR3 reads CASSQAGQGIRPQHF. In nucleotides, the CDR3 is TGTGCCAGCAGCCAAGCGGGCCAGGGCATTCGGCCCCAGCATTTT.

This rearrangement joins TRBV7-3 to TRBJ2-1, with 8 bases that match TRBD1. With 5 bases clipped from V and 8 bases from J, the junction kept 5 bases outside the gene matches. Germline V lookup: CDR1 SGHTA, CDR2 FQGTGA. The CDR3 has 13 residues. This chain's CDR3 is CASSRQGADEQFF. The DNA of the CDR3 is TGTGCCAGCAGCCGCCAGGGGGCGGATGAGCAGTTCTTC.

The table lists this clone with a few counts. The V and J genes are TRBV7-2 and TRBJ1-3; no reliable D call. The CDR3 length is 13 residues. V lost 1 base and J lost 9, with 10 bases in between. CDR1 and CDR2 from the germline V gene are SGHTA and FQGNSA. The CDR3 DNA reads as TGTGCCAGCAGCTTAGGGGCAGGACTCACCATATATTTT. This gives the protein CASSLGAGLTIYF.

J is TRBJ1-1 and V is TRBV28, with 8 bases that match TRBD1. Trimming took 10 bases from V and 7 from J; bases not matched to a gene: 8. CDR3 length: 12 amino acids. The germline CDR1 and CDR2 sequences are MDHEN and SYDVKM. As DNA, the CDR3 is TGTGCCACCGCCCCAGGGGGCATTGAAGCTTTCTTT. Translation: CATAPGGIEAFF.

This clone was counted a single time. The rearrangement links TRBV4-2 to TRBJ2-3; 9 bases are shared with TRBD2. The CDR3 runs 18 residues. Trimming cost V 0 bases and J 9 bases; bases outside gene matches: 16. Germline CDR1 is LGHNA and CDR2 is YNFKEQ. CDR3 loop: CASSQELGSGRPEGTQYF. The CDR3 coding sequence is TGTGCCAGCAGCCAAGAATTAGGCAGCGGGAGGCCCGAAGGCACGCAGTATTTT.

The chain links TRBV5-5 to TRBJ1-6, with D possibly TRBD1 on 5 matching bases. V shed 0 bases and J shed 6 bases, with 13 bases lying between them. This CDR3 comprises 16 residues. Germline-derived CDR1 and CDR2 are SGHKS and YYEKEE (reference sequence). The CDR3 region has the DNA TGTGCCAGCAGCTTGGGGCAGGGTGAACTTAATTCACCCCTCCACTTT. Residues: CASSLGQGELNSPLHF.

The chain links TRBV15 to TRBJ1-4; 9 positions match TRBD1. Trimming took 9 bases from V and 3 from J; bases not matched to a gene: 8. Germline CDR1 LNHNV, CDR2 YYDKDF (reference sequence). This CDR3 comprises 15 residues. The CDR3 loop is CATRDRVMANEKLFF. CDR3 bases: TGTGCCACACGGGACAGGGTAATGGCTAATGAAAAACTGTTTTTT. Complete variable domain (other parts from reference TRBV15 and TRBJ1-4): DAMVIQNPRYQVTQFGKPVTLSCSQTLNHNVMYWYQQKSSQAPKLLFHYYDKDFNNEADTPDNFQSRRPNTSFCFLDIRSPGLGDTAMYLCATRDRVMANEKLFFGSGTQLSVL.

The CDR3 reads CASSTPEATEAFF. The CDR3 coding sequence is TGTGCCAGCAGCACCCCCGAAGCGACTGAAGCTTTCTTT. The chain links TRBV9 to TRBJ1-1; no firm D call. This CDR3 comprises 13 residues. Between the trimmed V and J ends, which lost 4 bases and 5 bases, there was a span of 12 bases. Germline assignment: CDR1 SGDLS and CDR2 YYNGEE.

The genes are TRBV3-1 (or the pseudogene TRBV3-2) and TRBJ2-5; D not certain. The germline V gene has CDR1 LGHDT and CDR2 YNNKEL (reference sequence). Between the trimmed V and J ends, which lost 5 bases and 4 bases, there was a span of 14 bases. CDR3 size: 14 residues. CDR3: CASSTRGLGETQYF. CDR3 sequence (DNA): TGTGCCAGCAGCACCCGAGGATTAGGAGAGACCCAGTACTTC.

The rearrangement links TRBV28 to TRBJ1-2, with 7 bases lining up with TRBD1. The CDR3 is 14 residues long. In germline, CDR1 is MDHEN, CDR2 SYDVKM. V lost 3 bases and J lost 7; bases outside the gene matches: 8. CDR3 residues: CASSLFQGVFGYTF. In DNA form, the CDR3 reads TGTGCCAGCAGTTTGTTTCAGGGGGTATTTGGCTACACCTTC.

The CDR3 nucleotides read TGTGCCAGCAGCGGGGCTACGGGTAATGAAAAACTGTTTTTT. This codes for CASSGATGNEKLFF. V gene TRBV5-4 combines with J gene TRBJ1-4; a possible D gene is TRBD1 (5 bases). Germline V CDR1 and CDR2: SGHNT, YYREEE (reference sequence). The V end was cut by 4 bases, the J end by 4 bases, with 11 bases between. The CDR3 extends over 14 amino acids.

This chain links TRBV10-2 with TRBJ2-7; 12 bases agree with TRBD2. The CDR3 is 16 residues long. Germline V lookup: CDR1 WSHSY, CDR2 SAAADI. The V and J ends lost 6 bases and 7 bases, in that order; junction bases with no gene match: 13. DNA for the CDR3: TGCGCCAGCAGCCCTGGGACTAGCGGGCCTGGAAGGGAGCAGTACTTC. Protein product: CASSPGTSGPGREQYF.